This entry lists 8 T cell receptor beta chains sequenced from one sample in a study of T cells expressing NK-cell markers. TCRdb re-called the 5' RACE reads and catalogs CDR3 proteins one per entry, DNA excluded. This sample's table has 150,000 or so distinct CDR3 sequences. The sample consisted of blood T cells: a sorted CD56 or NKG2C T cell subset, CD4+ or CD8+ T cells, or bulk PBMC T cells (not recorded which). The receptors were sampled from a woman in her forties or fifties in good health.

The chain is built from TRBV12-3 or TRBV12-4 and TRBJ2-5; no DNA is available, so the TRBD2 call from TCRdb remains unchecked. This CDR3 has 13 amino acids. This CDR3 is CASSEGVWETQYF.

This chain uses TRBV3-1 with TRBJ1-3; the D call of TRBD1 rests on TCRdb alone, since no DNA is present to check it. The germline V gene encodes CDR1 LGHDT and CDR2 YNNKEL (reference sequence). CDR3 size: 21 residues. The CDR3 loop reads CASSQQSDSGGLLYSGNTIYF.

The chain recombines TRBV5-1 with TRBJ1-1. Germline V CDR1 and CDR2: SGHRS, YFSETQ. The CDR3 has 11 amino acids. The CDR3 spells CASTRDTEAFF.

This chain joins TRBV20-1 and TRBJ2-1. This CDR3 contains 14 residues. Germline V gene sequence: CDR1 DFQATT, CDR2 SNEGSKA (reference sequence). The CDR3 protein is CSASDLVGINEQFF.

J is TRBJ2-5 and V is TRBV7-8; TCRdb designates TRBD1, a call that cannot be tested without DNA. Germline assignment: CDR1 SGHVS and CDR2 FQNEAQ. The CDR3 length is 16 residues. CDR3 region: CASSLTGTAPEETQYF.

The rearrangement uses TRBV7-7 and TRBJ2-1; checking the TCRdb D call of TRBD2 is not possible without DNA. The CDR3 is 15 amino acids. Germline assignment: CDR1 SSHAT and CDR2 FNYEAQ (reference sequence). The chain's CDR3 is CASSKGLGASNEQFF.

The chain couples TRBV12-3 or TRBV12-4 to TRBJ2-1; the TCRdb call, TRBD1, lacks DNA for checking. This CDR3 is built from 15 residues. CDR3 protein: CASRPDRGIYNEQFF.

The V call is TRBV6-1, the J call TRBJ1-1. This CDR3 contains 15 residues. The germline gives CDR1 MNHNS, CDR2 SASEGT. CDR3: CASSEQGGMGTEAFF.